A single sample is the source of the 10 T cell receptor beta chains below, sequenced in a study of human T cells and chemical hapten exposure. TCRdb reprocessed the RACE reads with MiXCR, giving one entry per CDR3 protein. This sample has about 94,000 distinct CDR3 sequences; around 9.3% occur once, and the top ten carry approximately 2%. The time point denotes: patch test 2, 6 weeks after DPC sensitization. Treatment here: therapeutic diphenylcyclopropenone sensitization with weekly scalp DPC. Sequencing was performed on whole blood, taken in connection with sensitization to the hapten diphenylcyclopropenone (DPC). The receptors shown here come from a woman in her forties with alopecia areata. Some clones in this sample may be carry-over from other donors' samples.

The table lists this clonotype with many counts. This chain joins TRBV29-1 and TRBJ2-1; weak D call: TRBD1 (6 bases). The CDR3 covers 11 residues. Germline V gives CDR1 SQVTM, CDR2 ANQGSEA. V shed 5 bases and J shed 7 bases, with 9 bases lying between them. CDR3 protein: CSVFQGNEQFF. CDR3 nucleotide sequence: TGCAGCGTTTTCCAGGGGAATGAGCAGTTCTTC.

This clonotype has at least ten counts. V is TRBV27 and J is TRBJ1-5, with D unresolved. In germline, CDR1 is MNHEY, CDR2 SMNVEV (reference sequence). Trimming cost V 3 bases and J 5 bases, with 8 bases left between them. This CDR3 region has 13 residues. DNA for the CDR3: TGTGCCAGCAGTTTCTTAGGAGATCAGCCCCAGCATTTT. Translating gives CASSFLGDQPQHF.

This clonotype was counted many times. The chain links TRBV29-1 to TRBJ2-1; TRBD2 agrees at 15 bases. Germline CDR1 and CDR2: SQVTM and ANQGSEA. This CDR3 comprises 13 residues. V shed 7 bases and J 10 bases; nucleotides not matched to a gene: 5. CDR3 nucleotides: TGCAGCGGCGGACTAGCGGGAGGGTTCGAGCAGTTCTTC. Its translation: CSGGLAGGFEQFF.

This clonotype was counted ten times or more. The V gene is TRBV9, the J gene TRBJ2-7, with D uncertain. Between the trimmed V and J ends, which lost 3 bases and 10 bases, there was a span of 11 bases. The germline V gene encodes CDR1 SGDLS and CDR2 YYNGEE. The CDR3 has 11 amino acids. The CDR3, as DNA: TGTGCCAGCAGCGCCGGAGTGGGACAGTACTTC. This translates into CASSAGVGQYF.

This clonotype appeared many times. This sequence joins TRBV6-2 or TRBV6-3 and TRBJ2-3; D is possibly TRBD1 or TRBD2 (5 bases each). The V end lost 5 bases, the J end lost 10 bases, and 19 bases lay between the germline ends. Germline values: CDR1 MNHEY, CDR2 SVGEGT. This CDR3 region has 14 residues. CDR3 DNA sequence: TGTGCCAGCAGTACGGGACCACTCCCAATTCCGCAGTATTTT. Protein product: CASSTGPLPIPQYF.

There are a few counts of this clonotype. The chain uses TRBV28 and TRBJ2-7; 8 bases agree with TRBD2. Germline assignment: CDR1 MDHEN and CDR2 SYDVKM. This CDR3 spans 11 amino acids. After removal of 6 bases from V and 13 bases from J, the junction contained 8 bases not matched to a gene. The CDR3 coding sequence is TGTGCCAGCAGCCTCAAGCGGGAGTGCTACTTC. Translating gives CASSLKRECYF.

The sample holds a few counts of this clonotype. The chain couples TRBV3-1 to TRBJ1-1; 7 nucleotides agree with TRBD1. Losses at the gene ends were 3 bases for V and 8 bases for J; bases not matched to a gene: 3. The CDR3 has 12 residues. Per germline, CDR1 LGHDT and CDR2 YNNKEL (reference sequence). The CDR3 spells CASSQGDREAFF. The CDR3 DNA follows: TGTGCCAGCAGCCAGGGGGACAGAGAAGCTTTCTTT.

V is TRBV12-3 or TRBV12-4 and J is TRBJ2-5; 9 positions match TRBD1. The CDR3 has 15 residues. J gave up 2 bases and V 3 bases, and 4 bases lay outside the gene matches. The CDR3 here is CASSLGTGIQETQYF. CDR3 sequence (DNA): TGTGCCAGCAGTTTGGGGACAGGGATTCAAGAGACCCAGTACTTC.

A few counts support this clonotype. J is TRBJ2-1 and V is TRBV27; perhaps D is TRBD1 or TRBD2 (5 bases each). This CDR3 is 15 amino acids long. Germline V gives CDR1 MNHEY, CDR2 SMNVEV (reference sequence). V was pared by 2 bases and J by 4 bases, with 12 bases between. CDR3: CASSLGAWGYNEQFF. The CDR3 nucleotides read TGTGCCAGCAGTTTAGGGGCCTGGGGGTACAATGAGCAGTTCTTC.

V usage is TRBV18 and J usage is TRBJ1-2; 8 bases fit TRBD1. The ends lost 3 bases at V and 4 bases at J; junction bases unmatched: 7. Germline CDR1 KGHSH, CDR2 LQKENI. The CDR3 runs to 15 residues. The DNA of the CDR3 is TGTGCCAGCTCACCCGCGACAGGGGAACTCTATGGCTACACCTTC. Amino acids: CASSPATGELYGYTF.